A single T cell receptor (beta chain) is shown here with its context. These data belong to a study of CD8+ T cells in alopecia areata. Study details: Treated individuals took tofacitinib by mouth, 5 to 10 mg twice daily.

Extracted RNA was reverse transcribed into cDNA, the sequencing template. Libraries were prepared by immunoSEQ multiplex PCR; TCRdb keeps only in-frame clonotypes and omits some of them. In the table there are roughly 250,000 clones, roughly two thirds of which are singletons. Alopecia areata patients provided lesional scalp punch biopsies and peripheral blood, both collected for the study. Deletions cut 6 bases from V and 1 base from J, with 18 bases between. This CDR3 is built from 16 residues. Germline CDR1 SNHLY, CDR2 FYNNEI. Here the sequenced sample was CD4+ T cells sorted from blood, taken at week 0. The origin of this receptor is a human donor with alopecia areata. V gene TRBV2 combines with J gene TRBJ2-5; D is possibly TRBD2 (5 bases). CDR3 bases: TGTGCCAGCAGATTGGTCGGATCGGGGTTCCAAGAGACCCAGTACTTC. Encoded protein: CASRLVGSGFQETQYF.